The rows below give T cell receptor beta chains drawn from one sample of a study of cytomegalovirus exposure and HLA in healthy donors. Clones were sequenced by immunoSEQ multiplex PCR, and TCRdb holds only the in-frame ones, with some missing. The table shows 190,000 or so clones, with 84% occurring only once. Source material: PBMCs. These receptors originate from a woman aged 18-29 years in good health and CMV-seropositive. The CDR3 runs from the conserved cysteine through the conserved F or W. A D gene is named only where the DNA matches it firmly. Rows give clone size only sometimes, using once, few, many, or a class for an expanded clone.

d_gene | j_gene | v_gene | abundance | CDR3aa | CDR3nt
. | TRBJ2-1 | TRBV7-3 | . | CASSLLADPVIHEQFF | TGTGCCAGCAGCTTACTAGCCGACCCAGTCATCCATGAGCAGTTCTTC
. | TRBJ2-2 | TRBV4-3 | . | CASSQVASNTGELFF | TGCGCCAGCAGCCAAGTAGCGTCGAACACCGGGGAGCTGTTTTTT
. | TRBJ1-1 | TRBV5-1 | . | CASSASENTEAFF | TGCGCCAGCAGCGCCTCAGAGAACACTGAAGCTTTCTTT
. | TRBJ2-7 | TRBV7-8 | . | CTSSLTWGRYEQYF | TGTACCAGCAGCTTGACATGGGGGCGCTACGAGCAGTACTTC
TRBD2 | TRBJ2-7 | TRBV12-5 | . | CASGLVLASGTYEQYF | TGTGCTAGTGGTTTGGTACTGGCTAGCGGAACCTACGAGCAGTACTTC
. | TRBJ2-7 | TRBV4-3 | . | CASSPNVRSHPSLYEQYF | TGCGCCAGCAGCCCGAACGTGAGGAGCCATCCTTCTCTGTACGAGCAGTACTTC
. | TRBJ2-5 | TRBV7-3 | . | CASSTERETQYF | TGTGCCAGCAGTACCGAACGGGAGACCCAGTACTTC
. | TRBJ1-4 | TRBV19 | . | CASSASDATNEKLFF | TGTGCCAGTAGTGCCTCAGATGCAACTAATGAAAAACTGTTTTTT
. | TRBJ1-1 | TRBV20-1 | . | CSARLEAFF | TGCAGTGCTAGATTAGAAGCTTTCTTT
. | TRBJ2-7 | TRBV6-6 | once | CASSDVQRYEQYF | TGTGCCAGCTCGGATGTGCAGAGGTACGAGCAGTACTTC
. | TRBJ2-7 | TRBV5-4 | . | CASSLQGSYEQYF | TGTGCCAGCAGCTTACAGGGTTCTTACGAGCAGTACTTC
TRBD2 | TRBJ2-3 | TRBV2 | few | CASRDSSSSGASTDTQYF | TGTGCCAGCAGGGATTCGTCTTCTAGCGGGGCTAGCACAGATACGCAGTATTTT
TRBD2 | TRBJ2-3 | TRBV5-4 | . | CASSSASGGPRDTQYF | TGTGCCAGCAGCTCGGCTAGCGGGGGGCCCAGGGATACGCAGTATTTT
. | TRBJ1-2 | TRBV6-1 | . | CASSEISGPYGYTF | TGTGCCAGCAGTGAAATCAGCGGGCCCTATGGCTACACCTTC
. | TRBJ1-2 | TRBV5-6 | . | CASSEGDYGYTF | TGTGCCAGCAGTGAGGGGGACTATGGCTACACCTTC
TRBD2 | TRBJ2-2 | TRBV6-4 | . | CASSEQGTSGAGELFF | TGTGCCAGCAGTGAACAAGGGACTAGCGGGGCCGGGGAGCTGTTTTTT
TRBD2 | TRBJ2-7 | TRBV19 | . | CASSTSVAGDLGSYEQYF | TGTGCCAGTAGTACAAGTGTAGCGGGGGACCTCGGCTCCTACGAGCAGTACTTC
. | TRBJ2-5 | TRBV6-1 | . | CASSDPSLEETQYF | TGTGCCAGCAGTGACCCCTCCTTAGAGGAGACCCAGTACTTC
. | TRBJ2-1 | TRBV7-8 | . | CASSLVVAGLYNEQFF | TGTGCCAGCAGCTTAGTTGTCGCGGGGCTCTACAATGAGCAGTTCTTC
. | TRBJ2-5 | TRBV19 | . | CASSIDLTRGWETQYF | TGTGCCAGTAGTATAGATCTGACTCGTGGATGGGAGACCCAGTACTTC
. | TRBJ1-2 | TRBV29-1 | . | CSVGGGAGNYGYTF | TGCAGCGTTGGTGGAGGGGCTGGCAACTATGGCTACACCTTC
TRBD2 | TRBJ2-3 | TRBV7-3 | . | CASSHSGGVIDTQYF | TGTGCCAGCAGCCATAGCGGGGGGGTCATTGATACGCAGTATTTT
. | TRBJ1-2 | TRBV5-1 | . | CASSSSTHYGYTF | TGCGCCAGCAGCAGCTCGACTCACTATGGCTACACCTTC
. | TRBJ2-3 | TRBV7-2 | . | CASSLGLGVDTQYF | TGTGCCAGCAGCTTAGGACTAGGCGTAGATACGCAGTATTTT
TRBD1 | TRBJ1-6 | TRBV4-2 | . | CASSQEQGGNSPLHF | TGTGCCAGCAGCCAGGAACAGGGGGGAAATTCACCCCTCCACTTT
TRBD1 | TRBJ1-1 | TRBV7-2 | . | CASSVIQGVDTEAFF | TGTGCCAGCAGCGTAATACAGGGGGTAGACACTGAAGCTTTCTTT
TRBD1 | TRBJ2-3 | TRBV6-1 | . | CAGRQGEAADTQYF | TGTGCCGGAAGACAGGGTGAAGCAGCAGATACGCAGTATTTT
TRBD1 | TRBJ2-4 | TRBV15 | . | CATSRAGQGNIQYF | TGTGCCACCAGCAGAGCGGGACAGGGGAACATTCAGTACTTC
TRBD2 | TRBJ2-3 | TRBV6-5 | . | CASSPQSGGDTQYF | TGTGCCAGCAGTCCACAGAGCGGGGGGGATACGCAGTATTTT
. | TRBJ2-5 | TRBV6-5 | few | CASSSPRTGETQYF | TGTGCCAGCAGTTCCCCCCGAACCGGGGAGACCCAGTACTTC
. | TRBJ1-6 | TRBV14 | . | CASSQGGGGPLHF | TGTGCCAGCAGCCAAGGAGGGGGGGGACCCCTCCACTTT
TRBD1 | TRBJ2-2 | TRBV27 | . | CASSNPGQGATGELFF | TGTGCCAGCAGTAACCCGGGACAGGGGGCCACCGGGGAGCTGTTTTTT